Listed below are T cell receptor beta chains from one sample, sequenced in a study of blood T cell repertoires in COVID-19. Sequencing was performed with immunoSEQ multiplex PCR; in TCRdb, only in-frame clones are kept and a portion is missing. The sample shows 380,000 or so clones, 88% of them seen only once. Input material: PBMCs or T cells enriched from blood (not recorded which). Receptors were obtained from a woman in her twenties or thirties with acute COVID-19. Each CDR3 is given with its conserved first and last residue. The D gene is left open where the match is weak. Rows give clone size only sometimes, using once, few, many, or a class for an expanded clone.

D gene | J gene | clone size | V gene | CDR3 DNA | CDR3 protein
NA | TRBJ2-7 | NA | TRBV5-4 | TGTGCCAGCAATGTTAGGGGAAAGGGGGCCTACGAGCAGTACTTC | CASNVRGKGAYEQYF
NA | TRBJ2-2 | NA | TRBV5-6 | TGTGCCAGCAGCTTGGACGGGGGGAACACCGGGGAGCTGTTTTTT | CASSLDGGNTGELFF
NA | TRBJ1-5 | once | TRBV24-1 | TGTGCCACCAGTCACGGACAGATAGGAAATCAGCCCCAGCATTTT | CATSHGQIGNQPQHF
NA | TRBJ1-5 | NA | TRBV15 | TGTGCCACCAGTTCCCGGGGATCGCCCCAGCATTTT | CATSSRGSPQHF
TRBD1 | TRBJ2-2 | NA | TRBV5-1 | TGCGCCAGCAGGCGGACAGGGAACACCGGGGAGCTGTTTTTT | CASRRTGNTGELFF
NA | TRBJ2-4 | NA | TRBV5-1 | TGCGCCAGCAGCTTGGTCATCGGACAGAAAAACATTCAGTACTTC | CASSLVIGQKNIQYF
NA | TRBJ1-3 | NA | TRBV19 | TGTGCCAGTAGTATGGTTCAGTTTCGCTCTGGAAACACCATATATTTT | CASSMVQFRSGNTIYF
TRBD2 | TRBJ2-1 | NA | TRBV7-8 | TGTGCCAGCAGCTCTAGTAGCGGGGGGGCTAATGAGCAGTTCTTC | CASSSSSGGANEQFF
TRBD1 | TRBJ2-7 | NA | TRBV11-2 | TGTGCCAGCAGCCTGGGACAGTTATACGAGCAGTACTTC | CASSLGQLYEQYF
NA | TRBJ1-2 | NA | TRBV30 | TGTGCCTGGAGTGTCCAGAGGCATGGCTACACCTTC | CAWSVQRHGYTF
TRBD1 | TRBJ1-2 | NA | TRBV11-2 | TGTGCCAGCAGCTCTCGGACAGGGCCCATCTCTAACTATGGCTACACCTTC | CASSSRTGPISNYGYTF
TRBD1 | TRBJ2-7 | NA | TRBV6-5 | TGTGCCAGCAGTCCCTCGGACAGGGGGCTCCACGAGCAGTACTTC | CASSPSDRGLHEQYF
TRBD2 | TRBJ2-7 | NA | TRBV7-2 | TGTGCCAGCAGCTCACTAGCGGGGGGGTTCTACGAGCAGTACTTC | CASSSLAGGFYEQYF
NA | TRBJ1-3 | NA | TRBV2 | TGTGCCAGCAGTGAAACACACCCGGGACAACATTTT | CASSETHPGQHF
TRBD2 | TRBJ2-1 | NA | TRBV7-8 | TGTGCCAGCAGCCTACCCGGACTAGACGAGCAGTTCTTC | CASSLPGLDEQFF
TRBD1 | TRBJ2-7 | NA | TRBV27 | TGTGCCAGCAGTTCGACCGGGACAGGGTGGTCCGAGCAGTACTTC | CASSSTGTGWSEQYF
TRBD1 | TRBJ1-5 | NA | TRBV2 | TGTGCCAGCGTTCTCTCTACAGGGGGCGGACAGCCCCAGCATTTT | CASVLSTGGGQPQHF
TRBD1 | TRBJ1-5 | NA | TRBV30 | TGTGCCTGGAGTGTGGGACAGTTGGATCAGCCCCAGCATTTT | CAWSVGQLDQPQHF
NA | TRBJ2-1 | NA | TRBV5-1 | TGCGCCAGCAGCTTGTCAGGGTACGGGGGCTACAATGAGCAGTTCTTC | CASSLSGYGGYNEQFF
TRBD1 | TRBJ1-1 | NA | TRBV5-1 | TGCGCCAGCAGCTTCGACCCCCTGAGCAACAGGGGGTTTGAAGCTTTCTTT | CASSFDPLSNRGFEAFF
NA | TRBJ2-3 | NA | TRBV29-1 | TGCAGCGTGCTGACGGGGTCCGATACGCAGTATTTT | CSVLTGSDTQYF
TRBD1 | TRBJ1-6 | NA | TRBV19 | TGTGCCAGTAGTATAGATTCGCGTATCAGGGGGTCACCCCTCCACTTT | CASSIDSRIRGSPLHF
NA | TRBJ2-3 | once | TRBV27 | TGTGCCAGCAGTTTATCGGCGGCCCAGGGCTGGAGTGCAGATACGCAGTATTTT | CASSLSAAQGWSADTQYF
NA | TRBJ2-3 | NA | TRBV5-4 | TGTGCCAGCAGCTTCTCGACAACGAGCACAGATACGCAGTATTTT | CASSFSTTSTDTQYF
TRBD1 | TRBJ1-3 | NA | TRBV18 | TGTGCCAGCTCACCGGACAGGCTCCCCTCCGGAAACACCATATATTTT | CASSPDRLPSGNTIYF
NA | TRBJ1-1 | NA | TRBV3-1/TRBV3-2 | TGTGCCAGCAGCCGCAGTAACACTGAAGCTTTCTTT | CASSRSNTEAFF
NA | TRBJ2-3 | NA | TRBV20-1 | TGCAGTGCTTCCTCTCTACCTACGCAGTATTTT | CSASSLPTQYF
NA | TRBJ2-3 | NA | TRBV2 | TGTGCCAGCAGGGAGGGGAGTGGGACAGATACGCAGTATTTT | CASREGSGTDTQYF
TRBD1 | TRBJ1-2 | NA | TRBV2 | TGTGCCAGCTCCGATGACAGGGCGACCTATGGCTACACCTTC | CASSDDRATYGYTF
TRBD2 | TRBJ2-3 | NA | TRBV2 | TGTGCCAGCAGGAGGACTAGCGGGGGGACAGATACGCAGTATTTT | CASRRTSGGTDTQYF
NA | TRBJ2-7 | few | TRBV7-3 | TGTGCCAGCAGCAGGGGGAGCTCCTACGAGCAGTACTTC | CASSRGSSYEQYF
NA | TRBJ2-6 | NA | TRBV7-2 | TGTGCCAGCAGCTCAAGAGGGCCTGGGGCCAACGTCCTGACTTTC | CASSSRGPGANVLTF
TRBD1 | TRBJ2-7 | few | TRBV3-1/TRBV3-2 | TGTGCCAGCAGCCAAGCGACAGGGGGAAGGGAGCAGTACTTC | CASSQATGGREQYF
NA | TRBJ1-2 | NA | TRBV3-1/TRBV3-2 | TGTGCCAGCAGCCAAGACCCCCGGACAGTGGTCTATGGCTACACCTTC | CASSQDPRTVVYGYTF
TRBD1 | TRBJ2-4 | few | TRBV19 | TGTGCCACCCACCCCGGGACAGAGCCTCTTCTAGCCAAAAACATTCAGTACTTC | CATHPGTEPLLAKNIQYF
NA | TRBJ1-1 | NA | TRBV27 | TGTGCCAGCAGTTTATCGGGGGGGGGAAGAATGAACACTGAAGCTTTCTTT | CASSLSGGGRMNTEAFF
TRBD2 | TRBJ2-5 | NA | TRBV5-1 | TGCGCCAGCAGCTACCTAGCGGGGACCAAAGAGACCCAGTACTTC | CASSYLAGTKETQYF
NA | TRBJ2-1 | NA | TRBV4-1 | TGCGCCAGCAGCCTATTAGCGGCCAGCTCCTACAATGAGCAGTTCTTC | CASSLLAASSYNEQFF
TRBD1 | TRBJ1-5 | NA | TRBV30 | TGTGCCTGGAGTGTAAAAAAGGGGGCCCAGCCCCAGCATTTT | CAWSVKKGAQPQHF
NA | TRBJ2-3 | NA | TRBV5-1 | TGCGCCAGCAGCTTGGGGCAGGGGGGAATCACAGATACGCAGTATTTT | CASSLGQGGITDTQYF
NA | TRBJ2-3 | NA | TRBV27 | TGTGCCAGCAGTTTAGACCGGGACTCAGATACGCAGTATTTT | CASSLDRDSDTQYF
TRBD1 | TRBJ1-6 | NA | TRBV6-5 | TGTGCCAGCAGTTCCGGGACAGGGAATTCACCCCTCCACTTT | CASSSGTGNSPLHF
NA | TRBJ1-2 | once | TRBV13 | TGTGCCAGCAGCTTGTTGGGGGCCCCCATGGGCTACACCTTC | CASSLLGAPMGYTF
NA | TRBJ1-1 | NA | TRBV5-1 | TGCGCCAGCAGCTTCGTACAGGGGAACACTGAAGCTTTCTTT | CASSFVQGNTEAFF
NA | TRBJ1-6 | NA | TRBV4-1 | TGCGCCAGCAGTTTGACCGCCGGACTACTCGGAGCCTATAATTCACCCCTCCACTTT | CASSLTAGLLGAYNSPLHF
TRBD1 | TRBJ1-1 | once | TRBV5-5 | TGTGCCAGCAGCAGAACCGGGACAGCTCTATCCACTGAAGCTTTCTTT | CASSRTGTALSTEAFF
TRBD2 | TRBJ2-2 | NA | TRBV24-1 | TGTGCCACCAGTGAACCGGGACTAGGGAACACCGGGGAGCTGTTTTTT | CATSEPGLGNTGELFF
NA | TRBJ1-2 | NA | TRBV18 | TGTGCCAGCTCACCCTCGACAGTAGCTAACTATGGCTACACCTTC | CASSPSTVANYGYTF
NA | TRBJ2-2 | NA | TRBV21-1 | TGTGCCAGCAGCAAACTTCGGGGGGTAAGGGCCGGGGAGCTGTTTTTT | CASSKLRGVRAGELFF
TRBD1 | TRBJ1-1 | NA | TRBV6-4 | TGTGCCAGCAGACAGGGGAGGGAAGCTTTCTTT | CASRQGREAFF
TRBD1 | TRBJ1-6 | NA | TRBV6-5 | TGTGCCAGCACCCGGACAGGGTTTTACAATTCACCCCTCCACTTT | CASTRTGFYNSPLHF